The 24 T cell receptor beta chains below come from one sample, sequenced in a study of blood T cell repertoires in COVID-19. The table came from immunoSEQ multiplex PCR; TCRdb's copy has only in-frame clones and leaves some out. Here the sample spans about 260,000 clones, 83% being singletons. What was sequenced was peripheral blood. All receptors come from a woman in her 50s who had recovered from COVID-19.

The chain links TRBV7-3 to TRBJ2-3; TRBD2 aligns across 7 bases. Per germline, CDR1 SGHTA and CDR2 FQGTGA. The trim removed 6 bases at V and 2 bases at J, leaving 5 bases unmatched. This CDR3 is 14 amino acids long. CDR3 nucleotides: TGTGCCAGCAGGGTAAGCGGGAACACAGATACGCAGTATTTT. Amino acids: CASRVSGNTDTQYF.

The gene calls are TRBV10-3 and TRBJ2-7; the D gene is possibly TRBD2 (5 bases). The CDR3 runs 14 residues. Germline V CDR1 and CDR2: ENHRY, SYGVKD. V was trimmed by 0 bases and J by 1 base, leaving 7 bases between them. The CDR3 DNA reads as TGTGCCATCAGTGAGTCGAGGACTTCCTACGAGCAGTACTTC. Amino acid sequence: CAISESRTSYEQYF.

This rearrangement joins TRBV9 to TRBJ2-3; 12 nucleotides align to TRBD1. The CDR3 consists of 18 residues. V shed 4 bases, J shed 3 bases, and the junction held 12 bases outside the gene matches. Germline-derived CDR1 and CDR2 are SGDLS and YYNGEE. The CDR3 loop reads CASSISPGTGGGTDTQYF. CDR3 coding DNA: TGTGCCAGCAGCATTAGTCCCGGGACAGGGGGCGGTACAGATACGCAGTATTTT. The complete variable domain, with remaining parts taken from reference TRBV9 and TRBJ2-3, reads DSGVTQTPKHLITATGQRVTLRCSPRSGDLSVYWYQQSLDQGLQFLIQYYNGEERAKGNILERFSAQQFPDLHSELNLSSLELGDSALYFCASSISPGTGGGTDTQYFGPGTRLTVL.

The chain combines TRBV28 with TRBJ1-6; 10 bases are shared with TRBD1. V shed 0 bases and J 2 bases; nucleotides not matched to a gene: 4. The germline V gene has CDR1 MDHEN and CDR2 SYDVKM. The CDR3 is 18 amino acids. The CDR3 DNA reads as TGTGCCAGCAGTTTATGGGGACAGGGGTCTCCCTATAATTCACCCCTCCACTTT. It encodes CASSLWGQGSPYNSPLHF. Looking up the rest from reference TRBV28 and TRBJ1-6 gives the full variable domain: DVKVTQSSRYLVKRTGEKVFLECVQDMDHENMFWYRQDPGLGLRLIYFSYDVKMKEKGDIPEGYSVSREKKERFSLILESASTNQTSMYLCASSLWGQGSPYNSPLHFGNGTRLTVT.

V is TRBV28 and J is TRBJ1-1; D remains unclear. The CDR3 sequence is 12 residues long. Germline CDR1 and CDR2: MDHEN and SYDVKM. Trimming stripped 5 bases from V and 6 bases from J, with 10 bases between. The CDR3 nucleotides are TGTGCCAGCAGTATCCCGGGTTCTGAAGCTTTCTTT. This encodes CASSIPGSEAFF. Complete variable domain (other parts from reference TRBV28 and TRBJ1-1): DVKVTQSSRYLVKRTGEKVFLECVQDMDHENMFWYRQDPGLGLRLIYFSYDVKMKEKGDIPEGYSVSREKKERFSLILESASTNQTSMYLCASSIPGSEAFFGQGTRLTVV.

The CDR3 protein is CASSHPSGDRYTF. The DNA of the CDR3 is TGCGCCAGCAGCCACCCCAGCGGGGATCGCTACACCTTC. The chain combines TRBV4-3 with TRBJ1-2, with D uncertain. The CDR3 sequence is 13 residues long. V was clipped by 3 bases and J by 9 bases, with 14 bases between them. Germline assignment: CDR1 LGHNA and CDR2 YSLEER.

The chain combines TRBV19 with TRBJ1-5, with 7 bases lining up with TRBD1. With 4 bases clipped from V and 0 bases from J, the junction kept 12 bases outside the gene matches. Germline CDR1 is LNHDA and CDR2 is SQIVND (reference sequence). This CDR3 spans 18 amino acids. CDR3 protein: CASSSPLQGSNSNQPQHF. CDR3 DNA: TGTGCCAGTAGTAGTCCACTACAGGGGTCAAATAGCAATCAGCCCCAGCATTTT.

The CDR3 sequence: CASSFSGGVLGEQFF. DNA for the CDR3: TGTGCCAGCAGCTTCAGCGGGGGGGTCCTTGGTGAGCAGTTCTTC. V gene TRBV7-2 combines with J gene TRBJ2-1; 10 positions match TRBD2. The CDR3 spans 15 residues. The V gene end was trimmed by 3 bases and the J gene end by 9 bases; junction bases not matched to a gene: 8. Per the germline V gene, CDR1 is SGHTA and CDR2 is FQGNSA.

The genes are TRBV19 and TRBJ2-6; 9 positions match TRBD1. Germline loops: CDR1 LNHDA, CDR2 SQIVND (reference sequence). V lost 6 bases and J lost 4; bases outside the gene matches: 7. The CDR3 extends over 16 amino acids. This CDR3 is CASRRQGVGGANVLTF. As DNA, the CDR3 is TGTGCCAGTAGACGACAGGGGGTCGGCGGGGCCAACGTCCTGACTTTC.

This chain joins TRBV28 and TRBJ1-2, with 9 bases fitting TRBD1. V lost 6 bases, J lost 4 bases, and 6 bases stayed unmatched. CDR1 MDHEN and CDR2 SYDVKM come from the germline V gene. The CDR3 covers 14 residues. The CDR3 reads CASSPGQGPYGYTF. The CDR3 nucleotides read TGTGCCAGCAGCCCAGGACAGGGGCCCTATGGCTACACCTTC.

The chain couples TRBV11-3 to TRBJ2-7; 8 bases fit TRBD1. The germline V gene has CDR1 SGHNT and CDR2 YENEEA. The CDR3 contains 15 residues. With 3 bases clipped from V and 0 bases from J, the junction kept 4 bases outside the gene matches. CDR3 bases: TGTGCCAGCAGCTTGAGACAGGGGAGCTCCTACGAGCAGTACTTC. This codes for CASSLRQGSSYEQYF.

The chain couples TRBV7-9 to TRBJ1-2, with TRBD1 matching over 9 bases. V was clipped by 5 bases and J by 6 bases; unmatched bases: 22. In germline, CDR1 is SEHNR, CDR2 FQNEAQ (reference sequence). The CDR3 contains 19 residues. In DNA form, the CDR3 reads TGTGCCAGCAGCCCCTCCGGCTTAGGTGGTACGGGACAGGGTAATGGCTACACCTTC. The encoded protein is CASSPSGLGGTGQGNGYTF.

The chain uses TRBV7-9 and TRBJ2-7, with D possibly TRBD2 on 5 matching bases. The germline V and J ends were trimmed by 5 bases and 2 bases, with 25 bases remaining between them. The CDR3 is 18 residues long. From germline, CDR1 is SEHNR and CDR2 FQNEAQ (reference sequence). In DNA form, the CDR3 reads TGTGCCAGCAGCCCATCAGGTTGGCGTAGCGAGCCACCCTACGAGCAGTACTTC. Protein: CASSPSGWRSEPPYEQYF.

The rearrangement links TRBV6-2 or TRBV6-3 to TRBJ2-7; D not resolved. The length of the CDR3 is 12 residues. V lost 5 bases and J lost 6, with 11 bases in between. The germline CDR1 and CDR2 sequences are MNHEY and SVGEGT. The CDR3 here is CASSGVWLEQYF. DNA of the CDR3: TGTGCCAGCAGTGGTGTCTGGCTCGAGCAGTACTTC.

This chain's CDR3 is CASSPGQGSTDTQYF. The CDR3 bases are TGTGCCAGCAGCCCGGGACAGGGGAGCACAGATACGCAGTATTTT. The rearrangement uses TRBV11-3 and TRBJ2-3; 10 bases agree with TRBD1. The CDR3 extends over 15 amino acids. The germline gives CDR1 SGHNT, CDR2 YENEEA. V lost 5 bases to trimming and J lost 0 bases; unmatched junction nucleotides: 2.

In its sample, this clone was seen a few times. V is TRBV6-2 or TRBV6-3 and J is TRBJ2-5, with D possibly matching TRBD1 (6 bases). Germline V CDR1 and CDR2: MNHEY, SVGEGT. The CDR3 has 12 amino acids. V was clipped by 2 bases and J by 5 bases, with 6 bases between them. Here the CDR3 reads CASSYRGETQYF. CDR3 nucleotide sequence: TGTGCCAGCAGTTACAGGGGGGAGACCCAGTACTTC.

This chain uses TRBV5-4 with TRBJ1-5; D gene uncertain. Looked up from germline, CDR1 is SGHNT and CDR2 is YYREEE (reference sequence). Trimming cost V 0 bases and J 7 bases, with 14 bases left between them. CDR3 length: 15 amino acids. The CDR3 sequence is CASSLGVGLGQPQHF. The CDR3 DNA is TGTGCCAGCAGCTTGGGGGTAGGACTCGGGCAGCCCCAGCATTTT.

The CDR3 bases are TGTGCCAGCAGCCCCCAGACAGGGTACAATGAGCAGTTCTTC. The encoded protein is CASSPQTGYNEQFF. The V gene is TRBV11-3, the J gene TRBJ2-1; 7 bases are a match to TRBD1. CDR3 size: 14 residues. V was clipped by 5 bases and J by 4 bases; unmatched bases: 5. The germline V gene has CDR1 SGHNT and CDR2 YENEEA. Full variable domain (rest looked up from reference TRBV11-3 and TRBJ2-1): EAGVVQSPRYKIIEKKQPVAFWCNPISGHNTLYWYLQNLGQGPELLIRYENEEAVDDSQLPKDRFSAERLKGVDSTLKIQPAELGDSAVYLCASSPQTGYNEQFFGPGTRLTVL.

The V gene is TRBV13, the J gene TRBJ2-2; TRBD2 agrees at 7 bases. The CDR3 length is 17 residues. The J segment lost 6 bases and the V segment lost 0 bases, leaving 10 bases of the junction unmatched. Germline V lookup: CDR1 PRHDT, CDR2 FYEKMQ (reference sequence). In DNA form, the CDR3 reads TGTGCCAGCAGCTTAGGCCCCCCCGGGAGGCGGGCCGGGGAGCTGTTTTTT. Protein sequence: CASSLGPPGRRAGELFF. Looking up the rest from reference TRBV13 and TRBJ2-2 gives the full variable domain: AAGVIQSPRHLIKEKRETATLKCYPIPRHDTVYWYQQGPGQDPQFLISFYEKMQSDKGSIPDRFSAQQFSDYHSELNMSSLELGDSALYFCASSLGPPGRRAGELFFGEGSRLTVL.

This rearrangement joins TRBV6-2 or TRBV6-3 to TRBJ2-5; no reliable D call. The germline gives CDR1 MNHEY, CDR2 SVGEGT. This CDR3 comprises 13 residues. Trimming shortened V by 6 bases and J by 0 bases, and 8 bases separated the two germline ends. In DNA form, the CDR3 reads TGTGCCAGCAGCCAAGAGTACCAAGAGACCCAGTACTTC. Translation: CASSQEYQETQYF.

A remark on this clone: Within the sample, other DNA sequences also encode this same CDR3. V usage is TRBV18 and J usage is TRBJ2-3; the D is unclear. Germline loops: CDR1 KGHSH, CDR2 LQKENI. V was shortened by 0 bases and J by 0 bases, with 4 bases between the two germline ends. This CDR3 region has 14 residues. The CDR3 coding sequence is TGTGCCAGCTCACCACCCGGTAGCACAGATACGCAGTATTTT. As protein: CASSPPGSTDTQYF.

This rearrangement joins TRBV4-1 to TRBJ1-3; tentative D call: TRBD1 (6 bases). This CDR3 contains 14 residues. CDR1 is MGHRA, CDR2 YSYEKL, per germline. V lost 6 bases to trimming and J lost 4 bases, with 13 bases between them. The CDR3 spells CASRGGIEGNTIYF. The CDR3 DNA sequence: TGCGCCAGCAGAGGGGGAATCGAAGGAAACACCATATATTTT.

The genes are TRBV5-1 and TRBJ1-2; D perhaps matches TRBD1 (6 bases). The CDR3 has 13 residues. The V end lost 4 bases, the J end lost 5 bases, and 12 bases lay between the germline ends. Germline assignment: CDR1 SGHRS and CDR2 YFSETQ. CDR3 DNA sequence: TGCGCCAGCAGCGCCTCAGGGGAATATGGCTACACCTTC. It codes for CASSASGEYGYTF.

This clone was detected only once. The chain carries TRBV7-3 and TRBJ1-1; D gene unclear. CDR1 and CDR2 from the germline V gene are SGHTA and FQGTGA. V shed 5 bases and J shed 3 bases, with 13 bases lying between them. The CDR3 spans 14 residues. Here the CDR3 reads CASSPTGTHTEAFF. The CDR3 bases are TGTGCCAGCAGCCCCACGGGAACGCACACTGAAGCTTTCTTT. Full variable domain (remainder filled in from reference TRBV7-3 and TRBJ1-1): GAGVSQTPSNKVTEKGKYVELRCDPISGHTALYWYRQSLGQGPEFLIYFQGTGAADDSGLPNDRFFAVRPEGSVSTLKIQRTERGDSAVYLCASSPTGTHTEAFFGQGTRLTVV.